Below are 13 T cell receptor beta chains sequenced from a single sample in a study of identical twins. TCRdb ran MiXCR on the 5' RACE reads and lists one entry per CDR3 protein. Counted here are about 470,000 distinct CDR3 sequences, more than 20% occurring once; the ten biggest clones make up roughly 2.8%. The sample also formed part of further work on T cells expressing NK-cell markers.

Sequencing used CD4+ T cells sorted from blood. The receptor set was obtained from a woman aged 18-29 years in good health.

This clonotype was seen a few times. This chain links TRBV6-1 with TRBJ1-3; no reliable D call. Germline CDR1 reads MNHNS; CDR2 reads SASEGT. Trimming stripped 8 bases from V and 0 bases from J, with 17 bases between. The CDR3 totals 16 residues. CDR3 nucleotides: TGTGCCAGCGGCGGCGGGGATAGCTCCTCTGGAAACACCATATATTTT. It specifies CASGGGDSSSGNTIYF.

The table lists this clonotype with a count of one. This rearrangement joins TRBV20-1 to TRBJ2-7; the D is unclear. The germline gives CDR1 DFQATT, CDR2 SNEGSKA (reference sequence). There are 15 residues in the CDR3. The ends were cut back, 4 bases at V and 0 bases at J, with 16 bases in the middle. This CDR3 is CSANPGKSVSYEQYF. CDR3 nucleotide sequence: TGCAGTGCTAATCCCGGTAAGAGTGTCTCCTACGAGCAGTACTTC.

The J gene is TRBJ1-2, the V gene TRBV7-9; no reliable D call. Trimming pared 2 bases from V and 4 bases from J, leaving 17 bases between. The CDR3 loop spans 16 amino acids. From germline, CDR1 is SEHNR and CDR2 FQNEAQ (reference sequence). The CDR3 loop reads CASSLYIQDISYGYTF. The CDR3 region has the DNA TGTGCCAGCAGCTTATACATTCAGGATATCAGCTATGGCTACACCTTC.

This clonotype was seen at least ten times. The rearrangement links TRBV12-5 to TRBJ1-2; the D gene is possibly TRBD1 (5 bases). V was pared by 3 bases and J by 8 bases, with 13 bases between. This CDR3 has 13 residues. The germline V gene has CDR1 LGHNT and CDR2 FRNRAP. The CDR3 spells CASGFETVGGYTF. CDR3 in DNA: TGTGCTAGTGGTTTCGAGACAGTAGGAGGCTACACCTTC.

The table lists this clonotype with a few counts. This sequence joins TRBV3-1 and TRBJ2-1; D gene unclear. The CDR3 length is 12 residues. With 1 base removed from V and 7 bases from J, the gap between germline ends came to 5 bases. The germline CDR1 and CDR2 sequences are LGHDT and YNNKEL (reference sequence). CDR3 protein: CASSQVPNEQFF. Here the CDR3 DNA reads TGTGCCAGCAGCCAAGTCCCGAATGAGCAGTTCTTC.

This rearrangement joins TRBV20-1 to TRBJ2-1; 9 bases line up with TRBD2. The germline V gene encodes CDR1 DFQATT and CDR2 SNEGSKA (reference sequence). V lost 0 bases to trimming and J lost 3 bases; unmatched junction nucleotides: 3. This CDR3 is built from 15 residues. CDR3 residues: CSARDKAGGYNEQFF. DNA of the CDR3: TGCAGTGCTAGAGATAAAGCGGGAGGCTACAATGAGCAGTTCTTC.

A few counts support this clonotype. This chain links TRBV6-1 with TRBJ1-5; D is perhaps TRBD1 (5 bases). CDR1 and CDR2 from the germline V gene are MNHNS and SASEGT. V was shortened by 6 bases and J by 0 bases, with 9 bases between the two germline ends. The CDR3 has 14 amino acids. CDR3 sequence reads: CASRGGLSNQPQHF. The CDR3 nucleotides read TGTGCCAGCAGGGGGGGACTTAGCAATCAGCCCCAGCATTTT.

The chain couples TRBV7-2 to TRBJ1-1, with 8 bases matching TRBD1. V lost 11 bases to trimming and J lost 1 base; unmatched junction nucleotides: 12. CDR1 is SGHTA, CDR2 FQGNSA, per germline. The CDR3 extends over 15 amino acids. This chain's CDR3 is CASYRGAIPNTEAFF. CDR3 bases: TGTGCCTCATACAGGGGGGCTATTCCGAACACTGAAGCTTTCTTT.

This clonotype was seen a few times. This chain joins TRBV20-1 and TRBJ2-1; possibly TRBD1 or TRBD2 for D (6 bases each). The CDR3 sequence is 13 residues long. Trimming shortened V by 4 bases and J by 2 bases, and 9 bases separated the two germline ends. Looked up from germline, CDR1 is DFQATT and CDR2 is SNEGSKA (reference sequence). The CDR3 loop reads CSAMEGAYNEQFF. The CDR3, as DNA: TGCAGTGCTATGGAGGGGGCCTACAATGAGCAGTTCTTC.

A few counts support this clonotype. This chain joins TRBV15 and TRBJ2-7; possible D gene TRBD2, 5 bases. The CDR3 loop spans 15 amino acids. V shed 0 bases and J shed 0 bases, with 9 bases lying between them. Germline CDR1 LNHNV, CDR2 YYDKDF (reference sequence). CDR3 coding DNA: TGTGCCACCAGCAGAGAGAGGGCCGACTCCTACGAGCAGTACTTC. Protein sequence: CATSRERADSYEQYF.

This chain joins TRBV7-2 and TRBJ2-1; D is uncertain. The CDR3 runs 15 residues. Per germline, CDR1 SGHTA and CDR2 FQGNSA. Trimming took off 3 bases at V and 0 bases at J, with 9 bases between the two ends. The CDR3 DNA sequence: TGTGCCAGCAGCTTGTCCTATTCCTCCTACAATGAGCAGTTCTTC. It encodes CASSLSYSSYNEQFF.

This rearrangement joins TRBV6-6 to TRBJ1-2; D call uncertain. This CDR3 is 13 amino acids long. Germline V gene data show CDR1 as MNHNY and CDR2 as SVGAGI (reference sequence). V was shortened by 3 bases and J by 4 bases, with 9 bases between the two germline ends. CDR3 in amino acids: CASSYDKTYGYTF. CDR3 bases: TGTGCCAGCAGTTATGACAAAACCTATGGCTACACCTTC.

This chain uses TRBV7-9 with TRBJ2-7; the match to TRBD2 covers 8 bases. After removal of 5 bases from V and 2 bases from J, the junction contained 2 bases not matched to a gene. Per germline, CDR1 SEHNR and CDR2 FQNEAQ (reference sequence). CDR3 length equals 13 residues. CDR3: CASSRSGTYEQYF. Written as DNA, the CDR3 is TGTGCCAGCAGCCGTAGCGGGACCTACGAGCAGTACTTC.